The 8 T cell receptor beta chains presented below share a single source sample, sequenced in a study of early stage breast cancer tumors. Generated by immunoSEQ multiplex PCR, the TCRdb table keeps only in-frame clones and is missing some. This repertoire shows about 53,000 clones, around 90% found once; its top ten account for less than 5%. Source material: blood. These receptor sequences come from a person in their 70s with breast cancer.

This chain links TRBV11-3 with TRBJ2-4; TRBD1 matches at 9 bases. CDR1 and CDR2 from the germline V gene are SGHNT and YENEEA. V lost 5 bases, J lost 9 bases, and 2 bases stayed unmatched. The CDR3 loop spans 12 amino acids. The CDR3 DNA is TGTGCCAGCAGCAGACAGGGGGGCATTCAGTACTTC. Encoded protein: CASSRQGGIQYF.

The chain uses TRBV7-7 and TRBJ2-3; 10 positions agree with TRBD2. There are 20 residues in the CDR3. Trimming took 5 bases from V and 2 from J; bases not matched to a gene: 19. Germline CDR1 and CDR2: SSHAT and FNYEAQ (reference sequence). The CDR3 region has the DNA TGTGCCAGCAGCCCCCCGCCGGGAGCGGGGGGGCCCCGATCCACAGATACGCAGTATTTT. Amino acids: CASSPPPGAGGPRSTDTQYF.

The chain is built from TRBV19 and TRBJ2-7; 7 positions agree with TRBD2. V was pared by 4 bases and J by 4 bases, with 10 bases of the junction left unmatched. Germline CDR1 and CDR2: LNHDA and SQIVND (reference sequence). The CDR3 contains 15 residues. The CDR3 region has the DNA TGTGCCAGTAGTAGTGGCGGGAGCGGAAAATACGAGCAGTACTTC. Residues: CASSSGGSGKYEQYF.

The chain has TRBV7-8 and TRBJ1-2; the match to TRBD1 covers 11 bases. Germline CDR1 and CDR2: SGHVS and FQNEAQ. The CDR3 is 15 amino acids. Unmatched junction bases numbered 9, after V lost 8 bases and J lost 4 bases. CDR3 nucleotides: TGTGCCAGCGGGGACAGGGGGGTCCCCCTCTATGGCTACACCTTC. Translation: CASGDRGVPLYGYTF.

This clone was detected once. The rearrangement links TRBV27 to TRBJ1-2; a possible D gene is TRBD1 (6 bases). There are 15 residues in the CDR3. Deletions cut 5 bases from V and 4 bases from J, with 17 bases between. Per the germline V gene, CDR1 is MNHEY and CDR2 is SMNVEV (reference sequence). The DNA of the CDR3 is TGTGCCAGCAGTCTTCTTACAGGGAGCGGCTATGGCTACACCTTC. Translation: CASSLLTGSGYGYTF.

V is TRBV2 and J is TRBJ2-2; TRBD2 agrees at 8 bases. The CDR3 extends over 15 amino acids. Losses at the gene ends were 4 bases for V and 5 bases for J; bases not matched to a gene: 6. The germline V gene encodes CDR1 SNHLY and CDR2 FYNNEI. This chain's CDR3 is CASSADGRETGELFF. The DNA for the CDR3 is TGTGCCAGCAGTGCGGACGGGAGGGAGACCGGGGAGCTGTTTTTT.

The sample holds a few counts of this clone. This chain joins TRBV12-5 and TRBJ2-7, with 11 bases lining up with TRBD2. J lost 7 bases, V lost 0 bases, and 17 bases had no gene match. The germline V gene encodes CDR1 LGHNT and CDR2 FRNRAP. The CDR3 consists of 19 residues. The CDR3 DNA reads as TGTGCTAGTGGTTTGGTGGGGCTAGCGGGAGGAATGGCGCGGGCTGAGCAGTACTTC. Amino acid sequence: CASGLVGLAGGMARAEQYF.

This clone was seen once. The chain is built from TRBV5-1 and TRBJ1-2; D unresolved. CDR1 and CDR2 from the germline V gene are SGHRS and YFSETQ. The CDR3 extends over 11 amino acids. Trimming shortened V by 7 bases and J by 2 bases, and 6 bases separated the two germline ends. The chain's CDR3 is CASGSNYGYTF. The DNA of the CDR3 is TGCGCCAGCGGTAGCAACTATGGCTACACCTTC.